Shown below are 32 T cell receptor beta chains from a single sample sequenced in a study of early T cells in non-severe SARS-CoV-2 infection. TCRdb reprocessed the 5' RACE reads with MiXCR, giving one entry per CDR3 protein. The sample holds fewer than 100,000 distinct CDR3 sequences, over 10% seen once. The specimen sequenced was whole blood. These receptors all stem from an adult who was a healthcare worker with PCR-confirmed SARS-CoV-2 infection or an uninfected control (not recorded which).

This chain joins TRBV6-2 or TRBV6-3 and TRBJ2-3; 7 nucleotides align to TRBD2. In germline, CDR1 is MNHEY, CDR2 SVGEGT. J was trimmed by 10 bases and V by 6 bases; bases with no gene match: 7. The CDR3 spans 12 residues. The CDR3 coding sequence is TGTGCCAGCAGCCTAACTAGCGCTCCGCAGTATTTT. Amino acids: CASSLTSAPQYF.

The chain combines TRBV20-1 with TRBJ2-3, with D hard to call. Trimming pared 3 bases from V and 2 bases from J, leaving 15 bases between. This CDR3 is 15 amino acids long. Germline CDR1 reads DFQATT; CDR2 reads SNEGSKA (reference sequence). The CDR3 DNA sequence: TGCAGTGCTAGCCCCCTCGTCGGATCCACAGATACGCAGTATTTT. Translation gives CSASPLVGSTDTQYF.

This clonotype appeared a few times. This chain uses TRBV28 with TRBJ1-6; weak D call: TRBD1 (6 bases). Germline CDR1 MDHEN, CDR2 SYDVKM. The CDR3 consists of 15 residues. The V end was cut by 5 bases, the J end by 7 bases, with 15 bases between. The CDR3 DNA follows: TGTGCCAGCAGTCCGACGGACAGCCGCAATTCACCCCTCCACTTT. Translating gives CASSPTDSRNSPLHF.

This clonotype was counted at least ten times. The DNA of the CDR3 is TGCGCCAGCAGCCCCGGGAGAGCAACTAATGAAAAACTGTTTTTT. Its protein product is CASSPGRATNEKLFF. The chain uses TRBV5-1 and TRBJ1-4; D remains unclear. CDR3 length: 15 amino acids. V was trimmed by 4 bases and J by 0 bases, leaving 10 bases between them. The germline V gene has CDR1 SGHRS and CDR2 YFSETQ.

The chain employs TRBV2 and TRBJ2-7, with 11 nucleotides matching TRBD1. This CDR3 has 14 amino acids. Per germline, CDR1 SNHLY and CDR2 FYNNEI. The J segment lost 7 bases and the V segment lost 11 bases, leaving 13 bases of the junction unmatched. CDR3 amino acids: CAATPGTGGEEQYF. CDR3 nucleotides: TGTGCCGCGACCCCAGGGACAGGGGGAGAGGAGCAGTACTTC.

This clonotype was found many times. This chain uses TRBV18 with TRBJ2-2; possibly TRBD1 for D (5 bases). There are 14 residues in the CDR3. CDR1 is KGHSH and CDR2 is LQKENI in the germline V gene. V shed 4 bases and J shed 1 base, with 7 bases lying between them. In nucleotides, the CDR3 is TGTGCCAGCTCACTTGACAGGAACACCGGGGAGCTGTTTTTT. Translated: CASSLDRNTGELFF.

This clonotype showed up just a few times. V gene TRBV7-9 combines with J gene TRBJ2-5; D possibly corresponds to TRBD1 (5 bases). CDR1 SEHNR and CDR2 FQNEAQ come from the germline V gene (reference sequence). The V and J ends lost 4 bases and 3 bases respectively, with 12 bases between them. The CDR3 has 14 residues. The CDR3 sequence: CASSSWTREETQYF. CDR3 bases: TGTGCCAGCAGCTCCTGGACACGCGAAGAGACCCAGTACTTC.

This clonotype was detected a few times. The rearrangement joins TRBV28 to TRBJ2-3, with 8 bases identical to TRBD1. The germline gives CDR1 MDHEN, CDR2 SYDVKM. The V segment lost 7 bases and the J segment 3 bases; nucleotides outside the gene matches: 9. The CDR3 runs 15 residues. CDR3 DNA: TGTGCCAGCATTGACAGGGGTTCGGTAACAGATACGCAGTATTTT. Its protein is CASIDRGSVTDTQYF.

In its sample, this clonotype was seen many times. The gene calls are TRBV24-1 and TRBJ2-3; a possible D gene is TRBD1 (5 bases). Germline V lookup: CDR1 KGHDR, CDR2 SFDVKD. V lost 0 bases, J lost 4 bases, and 10 bases lay in between. This CDR3 spans 15 amino acids. The CDR3 sequence is CATSDLPGRADTQYF. The DNA for the CDR3 is TGTGCCACCAGTGATTTGCCAGGGCGCGCAGATACGCAGTATTTT.

CDR3 loop: CASSLISGQASEQYF. The CDR3 coding sequence is TGTGCCAGCAGCTTAATTTCAGGACAGGCCTCCGAGCAGTACTTC. The chain recombines TRBV7-8 with TRBJ2-7; 7 bases are shared with TRBD1. Germline assignment: CDR1 SGHVS and CDR2 FQNEAQ. This CDR3 is built from 15 residues. J gave up 6 bases and V 2 bases, and 10 bases lay outside the gene matches. Full variable domain (rest looked up from reference TRBV7-8 and TRBJ2-7): GAGVSQSPRYKVAKRGQDVALRCDPISGHVSLFWYQQALGQGPEFLTYFQNEAQLDKSGLPSDRFFAERPEGSVSTLKIQRTQQEDSAVYLCASSLISGQASEQYFGPGTRLTVT.

The table lists this clonotype with a count of one. The V and J genes are TRBV5-8 and TRBJ1-5; 7 bases agree with TRBD1. There are 15 residues in the CDR3. Unmatched junction bases numbered 11, after V lost 2 bases and J lost 9 bases. Germline lookup yields CDR1 SGHTS and CDR2 YDEGEE. The CDR3 protein is CASSFERGHQGPQHF. CDR3 bases: TGTGCCAGCAGCTTCGAAAGGGGGCATCAAGGGCCCCAGCATTTT.

The chain employs TRBV29-1 and TRBJ2-3; TRBD2 agrees at 10 bases. The CDR3 totals 14 residues. Germline lookup yields CDR1 SQVTM and CDR2 ANQGSEA. Trimming took 5 bases from V and 3 from J; bases not matched to a gene: 5. CDR3 coding DNA: TGCAGCGTTATGAGCGGGGGGGCGACAGATACGCAGTATTTT. Protein product: CSVMSGGATDTQYF.

This chain joins TRBV28 and TRBJ2-2, with D possibly matching TRBD1 (7 bases). The CDR3 runs to 15 residues. Germline CDR1 is MDHEN and CDR2 is SYDVKM. Trimming removed 5 bases at V and 5 bases at J, with 15 bases between. CDR3 coding DNA: TGTGCCAGCAGTCTCTCAGGGGGAGGTACCGGGGAGCTGTTTTTT. This translates into CASSLSGGGTGELFF. Drawing the rest from reference TRBV28 and TRBJ2-2, the complete variable domain is DVKVTQSSRYLVKRTGEKVFLECVQDMDHENMFWYRQDPGLGLRLIYFSYDVKMKEKGDIPEGYSVSREKKERFSLILESASTNQTSMYLCASSLSGGGTGELFFGEGSRLTVL.

The chain recombines TRBV9 with TRBJ2-2; tentatively, D is TRBD1 or TRBD2 (5 bases each). The germline V gene has CDR1 SGDLS and CDR2 YYNGEE. V was trimmed by 3 bases and J by 2 bases, leaving 14 bases between them. The CDR3 runs to 16 residues. The CDR3 here is CASSAGSGTNTGELFF. CDR3 sequence (DNA): TGTGCCAGCAGCGCTGGCTCCGGGACCAACACCGGGGAGCTGTTTTTT.

The chain carries TRBV21-1 and TRBJ1-1; TRBD1, as called in the table, went unchecked against the DNA. TRBV21-1 is deemed a pseudogene. This CDR3 comprises 16 residues. The CDR3 nucleotides read TGTGCCAGCAGCCTGGGCCGGACAGGAGAGAACACTGAAGCTTTCTTT. It encodes CASSLGRTGENTEAFF.

Ten or more counts support this clonotype. The CDR3 DNA follows: TGTGCCAGCAGCTTAAGGACCTACGAGCAGTACTTC. Its protein is CASSLRTYEQYF. The chain employs TRBV11-1 and TRBJ2-7; D unclear. The CDR3 extends over 12 amino acids. Germline CDR1 and CDR2: SGHAT and FQDESV (reference sequence). V was pared by 2 bases and J by 2 bases, with 4 bases between.

This clonotype has ten or more counts. The chain joins TRBV7-9 to TRBJ1-1, with unresolved D. Germline CDR1 SEHNR, CDR2 FQNEAQ (reference sequence). This CDR3 is built from 13 residues. Trimming removed 2 bases at V and 0 bases at J, with 4 bases between. Written as DNA, the CDR3 is TGTGCCAGCAGCTTAAATGTGAACACTGAAGCTTTCTTT. It encodes CASSLNVNTEAFF.

This clonotype has a count of ten or more. A junction end diverges from the germline sequence, so it may reflect a read error. V gene TRBV7-2 combines with J gene TRBJ1-1; 10 bases agree with TRBD1. CDR3 length: 18 residues. Germline CDR1 and CDR2: SGHTA and FQGNSA. CDR3 in amino acids: CASSPAYGTGVFDTEVFF. In DNA form, the CDR3 reads TGTGCCAGCAGCCCGGCATACGGGACAGGGGTCTTCGACACTGAAGTTTTCTTT.

This clonotype came up a few times. This chain uses TRBV28 with TRBJ1-5; 10 bases agree with TRBD1. CDR3 length: 18 residues. Germline lookup yields CDR1 MDHEN and CDR2 SYDVKM. V trimming: 5 bases; J trimming: 0 bases; junction bases outside the gene matches: 10. CDR3 amino acids: CASSLLGTGVYSNQPQHF. The CDR3 DNA follows: TGTGCCAGCAGTCTCTTGGGGACAGGGGTTTATAGCAATCAGCCCCAGCATTTT. Looking up the rest from reference TRBV28 and TRBJ1-5 gives the full variable domain: DVKVTQSSRYLVKRTGEKVFLECVQDMDHENMFWYRQDPGLGLRLIYFSYDVKMKEKGDIPEGYSVSREKKERFSLILESASTNQTSMYLCASSLLGTGVYSNQPQHFGDGTRLSIL.

The chain links TRBV29-1 to TRBJ1-1; D gene unclear. The CDR3 loop spans 12 amino acids. CDR1 and CDR2 (germline): SQVTM, ANQGSEA. V gave up 5 bases and J gave up 4 bases, with 11 bases separating them. This CDR3 reads CSVSPSFTEAFF. The CDR3 nucleotides are TGCAGCGTTTCTCCCTCGTTCACTGAAGCTTTCTTT.

The chain links TRBV5-1 to TRBJ1-6; D is possibly TRBD1 (5 bases). This CDR3 has 14 amino acids. V was pared by 0 bases and J by 8 bases, with 9 bases between. Per germline, CDR1 SGHRS and CDR2 YFSETQ. CDR3 protein: CASSLGRGYSPLHF. DNA of the CDR3: TGCGCCAGCAGCTTGGGTCGGGGGTATTCACCCCTCCACTTT.

J is TRBJ1-1 and V is TRBV6-2 or TRBV6-3, with D uncertain. The CDR3 runs 11 residues. V was shortened by 9 bases and J by 5 bases, with 10 bases between the two germline ends. CDR1 and CDR2 from the germline V gene are MNHEY and SVGEGT. CDR3 residues: CASYWGTEAFF. CDR3 nucleotides: TGTGCCAGTTATTGGGGTACTGAAGCTTTCTTT.

This clonotype was picked up many times. The DNA of the CDR3 is TGCAGTGCTAGAGTCGCTGCTGAAGCTTTCTTT. Amino acids: CSARVAAEAFF. The chain links TRBV20-1 to TRBJ1-1, with D uncertain. The CDR3 length is 11 residues. Germline lookup yields CDR1 DFQATT and CDR2 SNEGSKA (reference sequence). V lost 1 base, J lost 6 bases, and 6 bases lay in between.

The CDR3: CASSYGVPGVWAGRGTTNEKLFF. DNA for the CDR3: TGTGCCAGCAGTTACGGAGTCCCAGGGGTTTGGGCAGGGCGAGGAACTACTAATGAAAAACTGTTTTTT. The chain carries TRBV6-5 and TRBJ1-4; maybe TRBD1 (6 bases). The CDR3 totals 23 residues. Germline CDR1 reads MNHEY; CDR2 reads SVGAGI. V lost 2 bases to trimming and J lost 2 bases, with 33 bases between them.

V gene TRBV11-2 combines with J gene TRBJ1-2; 9 nucleotides line up with TRBD1. Per germline, CDR1 SGHAT and CDR2 FQNNGV. This CDR3 is built from 15 residues. With V trimmed by 4 bases and J by 8 bases, 11 bases remained unmatched. The CDR3 region has the DNA TGTGCCAGCAGCTCCCCCCGGGACAGGGCGCGAGGCTACACCTTC. Translated, it gives CASSSPRDRARGYTF.

This clonotype was counted between two and nine times. The V and J genes are TRBV3-1 and TRBJ2-7; D perhaps matches TRBD1 (6 bases). Trimming pared 4 bases from V and 7 bases from J, leaving 14 bases between. CDR3 length: 13 residues. Germline assignment: CDR1 LGHDT and CDR2 YNNKEL (reference sequence). The CDR3: CASSRRTVGEQYF. The DNA for the CDR3 is TGTGCCAGCAGCCGCCGGACAGTGGGAGAGCAGTACTTC.

This clonotype appeared many times. V usage is TRBV5-1 and J usage is TRBJ2-5; D is unclear. The CDR3 has 14 amino acids. Per germline, CDR1 SGHRS and CDR2 YFSETQ. Trimming removed 0 bases from V and 5 bases from J, with 11 bases in between. The CDR3 spells CASSLARLVETQYF. In DNA, the CDR3 is TGCGCCAGCAGCTTGGCCCGGCTGGTGGAGACCCAGTACTTC. Drawing the rest from reference TRBV5-1 and TRBJ2-5, the complete variable domain is KAGVTQTPRYLIKTRGQQVTLSCSPISGHRSVSWYQQTPGQGLQFLFEYFSETQRNKGNFPGRFSGRQFSNSRSEMNVSTLELGDSALYLCASSLARLVETQYFGPGTRLLVL.

This clonotype was picked up a small number of times. The rearrangement links TRBV14 to TRBJ1-2; TRBD1 is a possible D gene (5 bases). V shed 3 bases and J shed 4 bases, with 9 bases lying between them. Germline V gives CDR1 SGHDN, CDR2 FVKESK. The CDR3 extends over 13 amino acids. The CDR3 spells CASSHGHIYGYTF. CDR3 in DNA: TGTGCCAGCAGCCATGGACACATCTATGGCTACACCTTC.

At least ten counts were recorded for this clonotype. The genes are TRBV29-1 and TRBJ2-5; possible D gene TRBD2, 5 bases. This CDR3 contains 12 residues. V was cut by 7 bases and J by 2 bases, with 11 bases left in between. Germline CDR1 is SQVTM and CDR2 is ANQGSEA. CDR3 in amino acids: CSATRRQETQYF. Here the CDR3 DNA reads TGCAGCGCAACCCGGAGGCAAGAGACCCAGTACTTC.

J is TRBJ2-7 and V is TRBV3-1; TRBD1 agrees at 10 bases. Germline CDR1 and CDR2: LGHDT and YNNKEL (reference sequence). The ends lost 5 bases at V and 6 bases at J; junction bases unmatched: 7. This CDR3 has 14 residues. The CDR3 DNA is TGTGCCAGCAGCTCAGCGACAGGGGGCACCGAGCAGTACTTC. It encodes CASSSATGGTEQYF.

This clonotype was picked up a small number of times. The gene calls are TRBV2 and TRBJ2-5; no clear D. Germline loops: CDR1 SNHLY, CDR2 FYNNEI. This CDR3 spans 12 amino acids. V lost 4 bases to trimming and J lost 2 bases, with 5 bases between them. This chain's CDR3 is CASSALQETQYF. CDR3 bases: TGTGCCAGCAGTGCCCTTCAAGAGACCCAGTACTTC.

The chain has TRBV28 and TRBJ1-4; TRBD1 is a possible D gene (6 bases). V was trimmed by 6 bases and J by 4 bases, leaving 12 bases between them. There are 14 residues in the CDR3. Germline V lookup: CDR1 MDHEN, CDR2 SYDVKM. The CDR3 DNA follows: TGTGCCAGCAGAGAGGGGGGAATTAATGAAAAACTGTTTTTT. Amino acid sequence: CASREGGINEKLFF. The full variable domain, completed using reference TRBV28 and TRBJ1-4, is DVKVTQSSRYLVKRTGEKVFLECVQDMDHENMFWYRQDPGLGLRLIYFSYDVKMKEKGDIPEGYSVSREKKERFSLILESASTNQTSMYLCASREGGINEKLFFGSGTQLSVL.